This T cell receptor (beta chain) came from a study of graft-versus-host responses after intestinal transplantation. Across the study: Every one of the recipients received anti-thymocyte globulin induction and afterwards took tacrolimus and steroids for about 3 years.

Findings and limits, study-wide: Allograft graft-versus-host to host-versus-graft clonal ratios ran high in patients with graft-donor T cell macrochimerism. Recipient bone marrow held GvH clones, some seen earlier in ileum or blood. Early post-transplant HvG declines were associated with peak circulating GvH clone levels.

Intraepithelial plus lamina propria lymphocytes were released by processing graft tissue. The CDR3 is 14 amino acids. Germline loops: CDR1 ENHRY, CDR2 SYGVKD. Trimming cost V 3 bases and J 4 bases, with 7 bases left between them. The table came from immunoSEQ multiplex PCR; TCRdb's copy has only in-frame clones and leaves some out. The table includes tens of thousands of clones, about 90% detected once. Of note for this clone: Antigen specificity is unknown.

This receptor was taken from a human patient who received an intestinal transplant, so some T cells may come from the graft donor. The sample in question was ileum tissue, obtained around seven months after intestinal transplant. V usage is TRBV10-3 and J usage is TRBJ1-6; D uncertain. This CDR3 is CAISDRGYNSPLHF. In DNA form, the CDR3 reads TGTGCCATCAGTGATAGAGGGTATAATTCACCCCTCCACTTT.